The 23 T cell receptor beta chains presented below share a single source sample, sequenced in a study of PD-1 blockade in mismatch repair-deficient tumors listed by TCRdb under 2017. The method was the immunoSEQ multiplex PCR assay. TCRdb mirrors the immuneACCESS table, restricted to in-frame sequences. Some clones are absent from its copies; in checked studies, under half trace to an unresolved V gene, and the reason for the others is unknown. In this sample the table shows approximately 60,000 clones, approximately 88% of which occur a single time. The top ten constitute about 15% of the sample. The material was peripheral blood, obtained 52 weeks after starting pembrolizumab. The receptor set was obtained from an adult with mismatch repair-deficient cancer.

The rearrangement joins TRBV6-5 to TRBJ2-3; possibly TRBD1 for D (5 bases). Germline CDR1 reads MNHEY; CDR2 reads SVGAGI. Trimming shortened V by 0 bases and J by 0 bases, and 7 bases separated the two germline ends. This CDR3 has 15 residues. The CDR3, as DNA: TGTGCCAGCAGTTACTCGGGGCGAAGCACAGATACGCAGTATTTT. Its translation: CASSYSGRSTDTQYF.

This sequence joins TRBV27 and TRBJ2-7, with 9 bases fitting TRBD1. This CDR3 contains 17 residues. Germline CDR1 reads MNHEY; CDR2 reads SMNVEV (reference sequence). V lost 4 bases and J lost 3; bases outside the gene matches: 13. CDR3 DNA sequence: TGTGCCAGCAGTTCCCCCTTGACAGGGGGAGAGGGCTACGAGCAGTACTTC. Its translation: CASSSPLTGGEGYEQYF.

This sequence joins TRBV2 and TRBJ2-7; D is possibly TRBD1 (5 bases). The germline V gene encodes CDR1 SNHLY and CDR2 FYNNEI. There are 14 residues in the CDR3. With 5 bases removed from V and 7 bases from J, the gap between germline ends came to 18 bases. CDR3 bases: TGTGCCAGCAGTCCTTTTTTAGGGGCGGATGAGCAGTACTTC. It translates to CASSPFLGADEQYF.

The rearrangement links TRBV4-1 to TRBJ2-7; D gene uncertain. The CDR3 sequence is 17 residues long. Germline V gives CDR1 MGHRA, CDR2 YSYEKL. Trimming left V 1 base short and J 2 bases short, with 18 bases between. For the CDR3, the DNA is TGCGCCAGCAGCCAAGCTGATCTGGCGGACGTTACCTACGAGCAGTACTTC. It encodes CASSQADLADVTYEQYF.

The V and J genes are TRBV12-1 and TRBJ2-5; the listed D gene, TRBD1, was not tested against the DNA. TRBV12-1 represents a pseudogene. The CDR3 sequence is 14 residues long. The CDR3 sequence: CASSSGTGKETQYF. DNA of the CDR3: TGTGCCAGCAGCTCCGGGACAGGAAAAGAGACCCAGTACTTC.

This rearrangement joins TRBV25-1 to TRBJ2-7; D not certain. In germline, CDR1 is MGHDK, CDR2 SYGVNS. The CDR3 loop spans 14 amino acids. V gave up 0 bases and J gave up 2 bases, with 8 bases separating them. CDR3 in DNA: TGTGCCAGCAGTGAATACGGCAACACCTACGAGCAGTACTTC. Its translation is CASSEYGNTYEQYF.

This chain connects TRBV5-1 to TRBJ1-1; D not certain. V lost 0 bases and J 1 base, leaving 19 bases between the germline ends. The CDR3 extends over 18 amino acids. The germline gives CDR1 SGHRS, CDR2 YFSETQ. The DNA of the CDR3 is TGCGCCAGCAGCTTGGCCCCAAGATTAGCCCCCTCGAACACTGAAGCTTTCTTT. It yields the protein CASSLAPRLAPSNTEAFF. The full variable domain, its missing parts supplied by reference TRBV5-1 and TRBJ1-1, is KAGVTQTPRYLIKTRGQQVTLSCSPISGHRSVSWYQQTPGQGLQFLFEYFSETQRNKGNFPGRFSGRQFSNSRSEMNVSTLELGDSALYLCASSLAPRLAPSNTEAFFGQGTRLTVV.

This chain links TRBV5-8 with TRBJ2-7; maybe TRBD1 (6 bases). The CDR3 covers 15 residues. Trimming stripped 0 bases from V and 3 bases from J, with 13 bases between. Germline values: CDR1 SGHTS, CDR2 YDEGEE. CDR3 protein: CASSLDPGQGYEQYF. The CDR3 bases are TGTGCCAGCAGCTTGGACCCGGGACAAGGCTACGAGCAGTACTTC.

CDR3 residues: CAISESGEYEQYF. The CDR3 region has the DNA TGTGCCATCAGTGAGTCGGGGGAGTACGAGCAGTACTTC. The chain joins TRBV10-3 to TRBJ2-7; either TRBD1 or TRBD2 may supply D (5 bases each). This CDR3 is 13 amino acids long. CDR1 and CDR2 from the germline V gene are ENHRY and SYGVKD. V lost 0 bases and J lost 4, with 7 bases in between.

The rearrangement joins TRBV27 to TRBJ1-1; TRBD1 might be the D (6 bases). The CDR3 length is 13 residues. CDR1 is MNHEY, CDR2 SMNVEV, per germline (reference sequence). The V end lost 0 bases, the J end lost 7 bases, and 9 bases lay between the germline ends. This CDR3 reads CASSLSGGIEAFF. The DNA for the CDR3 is TGTGCCAGCAGTTTATCGGGGGGCATTGAAGCTTTCTTT.

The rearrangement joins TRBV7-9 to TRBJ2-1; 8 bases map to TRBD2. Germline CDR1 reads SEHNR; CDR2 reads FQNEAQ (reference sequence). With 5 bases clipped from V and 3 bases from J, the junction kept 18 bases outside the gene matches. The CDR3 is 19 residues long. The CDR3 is CASSPSPTSGSPNYNEQFF. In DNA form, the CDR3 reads TGTGCCAGCAGCCCATCCCCCACTAGCGGATCCCCAAACTACAATGAGCAGTTCTTC. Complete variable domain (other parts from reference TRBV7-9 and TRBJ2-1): DTGVSQNPRHKITKRGQNVTFRCDPISEHNRLYWYRQTLGQGPEFLTYFQNEAQLEKSRLLSDRFSAERPKGSFSTLEIQRTEQGDSAMYLCASSPSPTSGSPNYNEQFFGPGTRLTVL.

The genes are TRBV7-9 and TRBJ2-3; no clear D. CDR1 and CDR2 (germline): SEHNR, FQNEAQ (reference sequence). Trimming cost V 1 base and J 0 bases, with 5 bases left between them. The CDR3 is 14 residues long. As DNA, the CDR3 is TGTGCCAGCAGCTTAGACGTGAGCACAGATACGCAGTATTTT. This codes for CASSLDVSTDTQYF.

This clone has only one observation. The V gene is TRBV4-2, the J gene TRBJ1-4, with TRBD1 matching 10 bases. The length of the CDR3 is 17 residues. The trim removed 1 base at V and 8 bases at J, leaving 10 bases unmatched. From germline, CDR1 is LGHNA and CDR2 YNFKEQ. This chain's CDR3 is CASSQGVTDRGDEKLFF. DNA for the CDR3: TGTGCCAGCAGCCAAGGGGTAACGGACAGGGGGGACGAAAAACTGTTTTTT.

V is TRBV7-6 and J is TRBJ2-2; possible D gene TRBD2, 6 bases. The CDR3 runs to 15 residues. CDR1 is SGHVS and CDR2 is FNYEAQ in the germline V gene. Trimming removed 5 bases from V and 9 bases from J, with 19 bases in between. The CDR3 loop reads CASSRANLGGRELFF. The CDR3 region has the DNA TGTGCCAGCAGCCGAGCTAATTTGGGGGGACGGGAGCTGTTTTTT.

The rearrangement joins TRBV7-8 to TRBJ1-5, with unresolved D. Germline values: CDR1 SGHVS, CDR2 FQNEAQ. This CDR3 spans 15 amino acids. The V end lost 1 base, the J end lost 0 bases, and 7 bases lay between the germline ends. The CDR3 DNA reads TGTGCCAGCAGCTTAGGAGGATATAGCAATCAGCCCCAGCATTTT. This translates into CASSLGGYSNQPQHF.

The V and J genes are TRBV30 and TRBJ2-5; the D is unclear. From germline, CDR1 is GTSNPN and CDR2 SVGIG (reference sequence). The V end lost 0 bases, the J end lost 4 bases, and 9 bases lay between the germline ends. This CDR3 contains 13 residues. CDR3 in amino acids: CAWSVRLGETQYF. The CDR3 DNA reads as TGTGCCTGGAGTGTACGATTGGGAGAGACCCAGTACTTC.

The CDR3 DNA follows: TGTGCCAGCAGCGTAAGTAAAGGAGCTAACTATGGCTACACCTTC. As protein: CASSVSKGANYGYTF. The V call is TRBV9, the J call TRBJ1-2, with no clear D. Germline CDR1 reads SGDLS; CDR2 reads YYNGEE. Deletions cut 1 base from V and 0 bases from J, with 10 bases between. The CDR3 is 15 residues long.

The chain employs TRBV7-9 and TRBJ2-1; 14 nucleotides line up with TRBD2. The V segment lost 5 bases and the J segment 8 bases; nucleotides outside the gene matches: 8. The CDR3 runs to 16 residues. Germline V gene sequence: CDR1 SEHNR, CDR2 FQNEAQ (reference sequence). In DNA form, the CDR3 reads TGTGCCAGCAGCACCTGGGGACTAGCGGGAGTCTATGAGCAGTTCTTC. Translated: CASSTWGLAGVYEQFF.

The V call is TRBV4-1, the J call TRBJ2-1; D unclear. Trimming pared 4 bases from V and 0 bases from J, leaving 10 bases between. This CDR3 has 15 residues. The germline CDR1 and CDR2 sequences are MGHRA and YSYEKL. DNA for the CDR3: TGCGCCAGCAGCCGGATTAGGAGCTCCTACAATGAGCAGTTCTTC. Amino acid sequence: CASSRIRSSYNEQFF.

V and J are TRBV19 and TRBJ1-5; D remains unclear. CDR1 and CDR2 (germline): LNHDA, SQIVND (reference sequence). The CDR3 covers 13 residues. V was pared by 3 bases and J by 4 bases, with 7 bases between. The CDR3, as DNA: TGTGCCAGTAGTATTGGAGGGAATCAGCCCCAGCATTTT. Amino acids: CASSIGGNQPQHF.

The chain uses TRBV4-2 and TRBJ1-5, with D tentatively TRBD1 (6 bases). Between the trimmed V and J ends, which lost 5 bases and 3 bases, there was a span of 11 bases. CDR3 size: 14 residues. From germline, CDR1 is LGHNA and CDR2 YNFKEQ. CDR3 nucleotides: TGTGCCAGCAGCTCCCGGGACACCAATCAGCCCCAGCATTTT. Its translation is CASSSRDTNQPQHF.

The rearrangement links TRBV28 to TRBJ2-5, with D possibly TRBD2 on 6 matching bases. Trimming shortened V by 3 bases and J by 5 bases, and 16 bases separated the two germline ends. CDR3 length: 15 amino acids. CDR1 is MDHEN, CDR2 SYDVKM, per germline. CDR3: CASSFTAGLRETQYF. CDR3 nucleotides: TGTGCCAGCAGTTTCACCGCGGGACTTAGGGAGACCCAGTACTTC. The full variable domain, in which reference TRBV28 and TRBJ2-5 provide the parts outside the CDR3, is DVKVTQSSRYLVKRTGEKVFLECVQDMDHENMFWYRQDPGLGLRLIYFSYDVKMKEKGDIPEGYSVSREKKERFSLILESASTNQTSMYLCASSFTAGLRETQYFGPGTRLLVL.

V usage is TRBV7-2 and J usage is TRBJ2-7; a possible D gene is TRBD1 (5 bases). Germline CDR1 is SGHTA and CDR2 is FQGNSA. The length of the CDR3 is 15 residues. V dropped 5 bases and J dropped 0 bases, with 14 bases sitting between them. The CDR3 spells CASSGNRRNSYEQYF. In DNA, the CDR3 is TGTGCCAGCAGCGGAAACAGGAGAAACTCCTACGAGCAGTACTTC. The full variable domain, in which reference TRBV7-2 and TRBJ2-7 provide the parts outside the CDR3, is GAGVSQSPSNKVTEKGKDVELRCDPISGHTALYWYRQSLGQGLEFLIYFQGNSAPDKSGLPSDRFSAERTGGSVSTLTIQRTQQEDSAVYLCASSGNRRNSYEQYFGPGTRLTVT.